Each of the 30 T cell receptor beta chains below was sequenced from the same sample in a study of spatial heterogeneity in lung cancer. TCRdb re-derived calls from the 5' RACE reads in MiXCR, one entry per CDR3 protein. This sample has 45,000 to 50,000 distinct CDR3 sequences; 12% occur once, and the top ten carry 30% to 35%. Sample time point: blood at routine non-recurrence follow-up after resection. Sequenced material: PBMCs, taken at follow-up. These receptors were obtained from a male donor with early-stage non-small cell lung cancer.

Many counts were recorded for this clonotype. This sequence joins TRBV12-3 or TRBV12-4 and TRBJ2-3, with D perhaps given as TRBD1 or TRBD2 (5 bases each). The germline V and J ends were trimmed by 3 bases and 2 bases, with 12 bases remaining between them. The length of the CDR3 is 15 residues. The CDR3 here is CASSLQGEYTDTQYF. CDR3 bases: TGTGCCAGCAGTTTGCAGGGAGAGTACACAGATACGCAGTATTTT.

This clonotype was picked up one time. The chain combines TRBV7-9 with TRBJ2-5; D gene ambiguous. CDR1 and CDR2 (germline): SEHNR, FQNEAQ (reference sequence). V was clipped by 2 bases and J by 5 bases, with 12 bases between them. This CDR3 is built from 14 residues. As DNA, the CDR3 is TGTGCCAGCAGCTTATTTGGTTGGGCGGAGACCCAGTACTTC. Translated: CASSLFGWAETQYF.

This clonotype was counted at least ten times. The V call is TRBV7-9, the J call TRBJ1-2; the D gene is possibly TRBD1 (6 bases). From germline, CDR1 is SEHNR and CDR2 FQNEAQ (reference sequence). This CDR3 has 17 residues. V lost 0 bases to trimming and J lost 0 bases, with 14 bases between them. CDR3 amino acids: CASSLAAGAKANYGYTF. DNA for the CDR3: TGTGCCAGCAGCTTAGCAGCAGGGGCCAAGGCTAACTATGGCTACACCTTC.

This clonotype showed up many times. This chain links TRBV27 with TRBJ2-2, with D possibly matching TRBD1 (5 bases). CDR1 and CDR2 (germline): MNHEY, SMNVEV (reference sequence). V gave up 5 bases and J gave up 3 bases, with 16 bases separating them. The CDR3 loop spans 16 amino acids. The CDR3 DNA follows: TGTGCCAGCAGTCCCCGAGGCAGGGCGGACACCGGGGAGCTGTTTTTT. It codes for CASSPRGRADTGELFF.

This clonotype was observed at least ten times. The DNA of the CDR3 is TGTGCCAGCAGCTCCAGGACAGGGGAGACGAACACTGAAGCTTTCTTT. It encodes CASSSRTGETNTEAFF. The V gene is TRBV7-9, the J gene TRBJ1-1; 9 bases match TRBD1. Germline V CDR1 and CDR2: SEHNR, FQNEAQ (reference sequence). The ends lost 4 bases at V and 1 base at J; junction bases unmatched: 7. The CDR3 is 16 residues long.

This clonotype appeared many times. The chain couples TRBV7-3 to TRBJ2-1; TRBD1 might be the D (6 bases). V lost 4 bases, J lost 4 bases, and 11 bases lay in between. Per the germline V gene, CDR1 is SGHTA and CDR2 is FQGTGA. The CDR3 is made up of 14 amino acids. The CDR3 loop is CASSSPGEYNEQFF. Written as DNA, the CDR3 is TGTGCCAGCAGCTCCCCAGGGGAATACAATGAGCAGTTCTTC.

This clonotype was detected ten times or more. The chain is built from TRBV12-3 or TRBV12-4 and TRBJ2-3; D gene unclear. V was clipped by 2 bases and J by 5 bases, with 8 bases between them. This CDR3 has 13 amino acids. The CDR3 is CASSLTPGDTQYF. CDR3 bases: TGTGCCAGCAGTTTAACCCCCGGAGATACGCAGTATTTT.

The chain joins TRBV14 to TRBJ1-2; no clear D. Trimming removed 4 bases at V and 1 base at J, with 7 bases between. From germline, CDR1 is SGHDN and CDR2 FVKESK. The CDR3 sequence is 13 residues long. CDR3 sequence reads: CASSRAGNYGYTF. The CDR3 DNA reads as TGTGCCAGCAGCCGGGCGGGTAACTATGGCTACACCTTC.

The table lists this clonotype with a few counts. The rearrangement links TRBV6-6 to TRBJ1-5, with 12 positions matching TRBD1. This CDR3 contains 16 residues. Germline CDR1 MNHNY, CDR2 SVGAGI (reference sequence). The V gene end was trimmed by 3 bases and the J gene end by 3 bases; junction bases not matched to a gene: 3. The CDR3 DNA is TGTGCCAGCAGTTATGGGGACAGGGGGCACAATCAGCCCCAGCATTTT. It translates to CASSYGDRGHNQPQHF.

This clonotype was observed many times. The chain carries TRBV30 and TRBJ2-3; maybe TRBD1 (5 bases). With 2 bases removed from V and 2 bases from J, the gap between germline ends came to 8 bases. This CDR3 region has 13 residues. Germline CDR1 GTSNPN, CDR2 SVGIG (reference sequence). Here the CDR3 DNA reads TGTGCCTGGAGTAATGGGGCCACAGATACGCAGTATTTT. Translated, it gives CAWSNGATDTQYF.

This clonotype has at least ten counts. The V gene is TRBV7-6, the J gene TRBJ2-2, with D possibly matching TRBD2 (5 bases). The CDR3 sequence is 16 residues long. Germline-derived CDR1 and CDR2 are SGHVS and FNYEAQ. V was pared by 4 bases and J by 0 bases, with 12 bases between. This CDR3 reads CASSSHGVANTGELFF. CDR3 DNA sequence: TGTGCCAGCAGCTCCCACGGGGTCGCGAACACCGGGGAGCTGTTTTTT. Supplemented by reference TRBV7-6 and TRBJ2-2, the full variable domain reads GAGVSQSPRYKVTKRGQDVALRCDPISGHVSLYWYRQALGQGPEFLTYFNYEAQQDKSGLPNDRFSAERPEGSISTLTIQRTEQRDSAMYRCASSSHGVANTGELFFGEGSRLTVL.

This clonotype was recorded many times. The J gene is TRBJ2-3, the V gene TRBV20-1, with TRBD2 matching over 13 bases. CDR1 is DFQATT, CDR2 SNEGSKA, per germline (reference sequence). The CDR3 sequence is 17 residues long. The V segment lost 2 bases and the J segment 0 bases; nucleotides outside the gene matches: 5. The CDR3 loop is CSARPPGLAGSTDTQYF. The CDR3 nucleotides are TGCAGTGCTAGACCCCCGGGACTAGCGGGGAGCACAGATACGCAGTATTTT.

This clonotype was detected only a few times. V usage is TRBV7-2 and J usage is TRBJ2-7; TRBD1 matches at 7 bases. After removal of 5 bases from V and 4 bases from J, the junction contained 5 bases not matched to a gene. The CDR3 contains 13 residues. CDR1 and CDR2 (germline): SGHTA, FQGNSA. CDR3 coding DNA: TGTGCCAGCAGCGCCAGACAGGGATACGAGCAGTACTTC. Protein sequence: CASSARQGYEQYF.

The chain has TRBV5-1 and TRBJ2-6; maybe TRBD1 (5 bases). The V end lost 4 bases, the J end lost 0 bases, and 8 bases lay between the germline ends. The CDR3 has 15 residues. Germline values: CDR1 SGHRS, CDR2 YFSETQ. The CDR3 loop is CASSTDTSGANVLTF. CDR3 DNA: TGCGCCAGCAGCACGGACACCTCTGGGGCCAACGTCCTGACTTTC.

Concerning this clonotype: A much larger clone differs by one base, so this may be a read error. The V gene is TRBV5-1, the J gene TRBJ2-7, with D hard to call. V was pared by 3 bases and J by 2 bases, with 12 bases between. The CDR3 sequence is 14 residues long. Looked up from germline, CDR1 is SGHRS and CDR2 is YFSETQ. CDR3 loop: CASSSSQPAYEQYF. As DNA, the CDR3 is TGCGCCAGCAGCTCATCACAGCCCGCCTACGAGCAGTACTTC.

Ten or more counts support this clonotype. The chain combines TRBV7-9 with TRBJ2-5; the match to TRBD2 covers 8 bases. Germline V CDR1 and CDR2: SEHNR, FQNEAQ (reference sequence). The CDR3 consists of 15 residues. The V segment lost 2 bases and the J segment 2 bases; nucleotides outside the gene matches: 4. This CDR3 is CASSLKREIQETQYF. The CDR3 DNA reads TGTGCCAGCAGCTTAAAGCGGGAGATTCAAGAGACCCAGTACTTC.

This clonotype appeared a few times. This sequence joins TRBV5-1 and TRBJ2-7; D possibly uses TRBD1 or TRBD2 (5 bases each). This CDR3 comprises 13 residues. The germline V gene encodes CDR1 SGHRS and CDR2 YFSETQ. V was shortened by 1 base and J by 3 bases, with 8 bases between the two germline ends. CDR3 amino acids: CASSLTGGYEQYF. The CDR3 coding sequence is TGCGCCAGCAGCTTGACAGGAGGCTACGAGCAGTACTTC.

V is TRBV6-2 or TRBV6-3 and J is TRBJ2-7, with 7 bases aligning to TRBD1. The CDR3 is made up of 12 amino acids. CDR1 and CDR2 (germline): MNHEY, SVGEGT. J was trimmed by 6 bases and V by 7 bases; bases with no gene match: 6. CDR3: CASKTGMGEQYF. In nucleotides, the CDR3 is TGTGCCAGCAAGACAGGGATGGGCGAGCAGTACTTC.

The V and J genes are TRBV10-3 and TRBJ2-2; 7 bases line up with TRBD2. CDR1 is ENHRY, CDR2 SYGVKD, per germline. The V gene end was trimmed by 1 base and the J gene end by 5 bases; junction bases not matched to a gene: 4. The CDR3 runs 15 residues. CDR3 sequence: CAISELGRATGELFF. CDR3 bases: TGTGCCATCAGTGAGTTAGGGAGGGCAACCGGGGAGCTGTTTTTT.

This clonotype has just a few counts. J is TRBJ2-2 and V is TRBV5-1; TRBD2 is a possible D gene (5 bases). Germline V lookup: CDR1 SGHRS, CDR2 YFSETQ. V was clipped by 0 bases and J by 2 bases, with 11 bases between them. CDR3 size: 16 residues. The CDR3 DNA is TGCGCCAGCAGCTTGGCCGCGGGCGGTAACACCGGGGAGCTGTTTTTT. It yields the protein CASSLAAGGNTGELFF.

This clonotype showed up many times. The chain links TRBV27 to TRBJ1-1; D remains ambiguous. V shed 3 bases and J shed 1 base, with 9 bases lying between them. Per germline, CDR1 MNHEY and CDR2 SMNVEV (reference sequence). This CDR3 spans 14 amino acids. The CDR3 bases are TGTGCCAGCAGTTTTAGGGAGGGGAACACTGAAGCTTTCTTT. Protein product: CASSFREGNTEAFF.

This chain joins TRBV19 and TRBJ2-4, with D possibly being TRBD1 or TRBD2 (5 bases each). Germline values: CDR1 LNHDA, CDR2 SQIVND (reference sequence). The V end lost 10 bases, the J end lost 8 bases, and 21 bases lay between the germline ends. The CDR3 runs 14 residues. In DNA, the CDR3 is TGTGCCACTAGAGGGGTGGCAAAAGCGGACATTCAGTACTTC. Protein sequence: CATRGVAKADIQYF.

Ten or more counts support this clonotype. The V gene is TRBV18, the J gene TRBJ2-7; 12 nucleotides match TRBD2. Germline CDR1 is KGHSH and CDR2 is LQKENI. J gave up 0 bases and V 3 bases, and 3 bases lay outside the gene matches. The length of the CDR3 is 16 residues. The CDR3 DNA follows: TGTGCCAGCTCACCCGGACTAGCGGGAAGCTCCTACGAGCAGTACTTC. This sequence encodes CASSPGLAGSSYEQYF.

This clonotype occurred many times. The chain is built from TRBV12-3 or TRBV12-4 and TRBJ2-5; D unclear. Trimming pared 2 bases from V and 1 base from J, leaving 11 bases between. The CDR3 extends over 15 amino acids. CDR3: CASSLKPSLQETQYF. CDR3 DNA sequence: TGTGCCAGCAGTTTAAAGCCGTCTCTCCAAGAGACCCAGTACTTC.

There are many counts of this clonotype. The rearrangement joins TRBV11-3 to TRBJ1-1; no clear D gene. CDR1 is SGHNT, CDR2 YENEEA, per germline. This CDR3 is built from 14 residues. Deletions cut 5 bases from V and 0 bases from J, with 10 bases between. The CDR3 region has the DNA TGTGCCAGCAGCGATACAAGTCTGAACACTGAAGCTTTCTTT. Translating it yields CASSDTSLNTEAFF.

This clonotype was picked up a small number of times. In DNA form, the CDR3 reads TGCAGTGCTTCCCTAGGGCGGGGTTTAGGCACTGAAGCTTTCTTT. It translates to CSASLGRGLGTEAFF. This rearrangement joins TRBV20-1 to TRBJ1-1, with D unclear. The ends were cut back, 5 bases at V and 4 bases at J, with 20 bases in the middle. The CDR3 extends over 15 amino acids. Germline CDR1 DFQATT, CDR2 SNEGSKA (reference sequence).

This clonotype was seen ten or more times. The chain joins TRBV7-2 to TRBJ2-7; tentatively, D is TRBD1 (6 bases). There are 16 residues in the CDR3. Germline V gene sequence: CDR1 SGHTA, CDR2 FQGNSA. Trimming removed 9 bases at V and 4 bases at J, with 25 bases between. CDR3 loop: CASATWDPGQQYEQYF. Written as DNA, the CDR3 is TGTGCCAGTGCGACGTGGGATCCGGGACAACAATACGAGCAGTACTTC.

CDR3 DNA: TGTGCCAGCCCCCCCCGGACGGGCAAAAACTATGGCTACACCTTC. Protein sequence: CASPPRTGKNYGYTF. The V and J genes are TRBV12-3 or TRBV12-4 and TRBJ1-2; D remains unclear. The V end lost 8 bases, the J end lost 2 bases, and 18 bases lay between the germline ends. The CDR3 spans 15 residues.

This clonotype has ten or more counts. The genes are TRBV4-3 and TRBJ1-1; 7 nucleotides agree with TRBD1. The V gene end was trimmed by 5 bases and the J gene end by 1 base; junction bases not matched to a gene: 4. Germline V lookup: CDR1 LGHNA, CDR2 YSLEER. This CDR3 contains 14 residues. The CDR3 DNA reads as TGCGCCAGCAGCACGGGACAGTCGAACACTGAAGCTTTCTTT. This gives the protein CASSTGQSNTEAFF.

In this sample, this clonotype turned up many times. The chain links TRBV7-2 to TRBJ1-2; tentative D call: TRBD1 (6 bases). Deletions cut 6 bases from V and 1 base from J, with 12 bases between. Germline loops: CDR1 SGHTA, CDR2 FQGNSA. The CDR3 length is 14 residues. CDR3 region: CASSPGQINYGYTF. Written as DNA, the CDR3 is TGTGCCAGCAGTCCCGGACAGATTAACTATGGCTACACCTTC.